The rows below give T cell receptor beta chains drawn from one sample of a study of blood T cells in healthy people across ages. TCRdb used MiXCR to reprocess the 5' RACE reads, holding one entry per CDR3 protein. The repertoire has 350,000 to 450,000 distinct CDR3 sequences, over 45% of them found once; the top ten carry around 50%. Sequenced: blood. The origin of the receptors is a man aged 60 to 75 in good health. CDR3s include the opening cysteine and the closing phenylalanine or tryptophan. Fields, in order: D gene, J gene, clone size, V gene, CDR3 DNA, CDR3 protein. The D gene is left open where the match is weak. Only some rows state a clone size, as once, few, many or a class for expanded clones.

>TRBD2|TRBJ2-5|NA|TRBV28
TGTGCCAGCAGTTTACCCGGCGGGAGGGGGCAAGAGACCCAGTACTTC
CASSLPGGRGQETQYF
>NA|TRBJ2-7|NA|TRBV4-1
TGCGCCAGCAGCCCCGAAACAGCCTTCTACAATGAGCAGTACTTC
CASSPETAFYNEQYF
>TRBD2|TRBJ2-3|NA|TRBV20-1
TGCAGTGCTGGGGGACTAGCGGGCACAGATACGCAGTATTTT
CSAGGLAGTDTQYF
>TRBD2|TRBJ2-6|few|TRBV18
TGTGCCAGCTCACCGATAGCGGGAGGAACATCCTCTGGGGCCAACGTCCTGACTTTC
CASSPIAGGTSSGANVLTF
>TRBD2|TRBJ2-3|few|TRBV5-1
TGCGCCAGCAGCCCCCGACTAGCGGGAGTTCGTACAGATACGCAGTATTTT
CASSPRLAGVRTDTQYF
>NA|TRBJ2-5|NA|TRBV18
TGTGCCAGCTCACCGCTAGGGACGGAAGAGACCCAGTACTTC
CASSPLGTEETQYF
>TRBD1|TRBJ2-3|few|TRBV20-1
TGCAGTGCTACAGGGGGCGGGTTAGATACGCAGTATTTT
CSATGGGLDTQYF
>TRBD2|TRBJ2-1|NA|TRBV11-2
TGTGCCAGCAGCTCCACTAGCGGGAGCTGGCATGAGCAGTTCTTC
CASSSTSGSWHEQFF
>TRBD1|TRBJ2-4|few|TRBV18
TGTGCCAGCTCACCAGCGACAGGGGGCAGGGACATTCAGTACTTC
CASSPATGGRDIQYF
>NA|TRBJ2-7|NA|TRBV3-1
TGTGCCAGCAGCCAAGAGGTCGGCTCCTACGAGCAGTACTTC
CASSQEVGSYEQYF
>NA|TRBJ2-7|NA|TRBV7-2
TGTGCCAGCAGCCCCGGTACCCGGTTCCACGAGCAGTACTTC
CASSPGTRFHEQYF
>TRBD2|TRBJ2-1|NA|TRBV11-3
TGTGCCAGCAGTCGGACTAGTAACACCTACTATGAGCAGTTCTTC
CASSRTSNTYYEQFF
>NA|TRBJ1-2|few|TRBV20-1
TGCAGTGCCCAGAAGGGGGACTGGGGCTATGGCTACACCTTC
CSAQKGDWGYGYTF
>TRBD2|TRBJ2-1|NA|TRBV24-1
TGTGCCACCAGTGATTCCGTTAGCGGGAGGTCCTACAATGAGCAGTTCTTC
CATSDSVSGRSYNEQFF
>NA|TRBJ2-3|NA|TRBV6-5
TGTGCCAGCAGCTCCCAGGGTTTCCGCACAGATACGCAGTATTTT
CASSSQGFRTDTQYF
>NA|TRBJ2-7|many|TRBV21-1
TGTGCCAGCAGCACAAAGCCCGAACTAGCGGGGGTGCCCTCCTACGAGCAGTACTTC
CASSTKPELAGVPSYEQYF
>NA|TRBJ2-7|NA|TRBV20-1
TGCAGTGCTAGAGTGGTATCCTCCAGACTAGACGCAGGTCCGTATTACGAGCAGTACTTC
CSARVVSSRLDAGPYYEQYF
>NA|TRBJ2-1|NA|TRBV20-1
TGCAGTGCTGAGGGCCGACAGTCCTACAATGAGCAGTTCTTC
CSAEGRQSYNEQFF
>NA|TRBJ2-7|few|TRBV7-2
TGTGCCGGCAGCCTTAGCGTCACCTACGAGCAGTACTTC
CAGSLSVTYEQYF
>TRBD2|TRBJ2-3|NA|TRBV5-1
TGCGCCAGCGTAGCGAGCGGGGGAACAGATACGCAGTATTTT
CASVASGGTDTQYF
>NA|TRBJ2-3|NA|TRBV20-1
TGCAGTGCTAGAGCCTACACAGATACGCAGTATTTT
CSARAYTDTQYF
>TRBD1|TRBJ1-2|NA|TRBV12-3/TRBV12-4
TGTGCCAGCAGTTTAAAGACAGGGGATGGCTACACCTTC
CASSLKTGDGYTF
>NA|TRBJ2-5|few|TRBV20-1
TGCAGTGCACGGGATTACCAAGCTCAAGAGTGGACCCAGTACTTC
CSARDYQAQEWTQYF
>NA|TRBJ2-3|NA|TRBV12-3/TRBV12-4
TGTGCCAGCAGCGTACTAGAAAGGGCCCCAGATACGCAGTATTTT
CASSVLERAPDTQYF
>NA|TRBJ1-1|few|TRBV29-1
TGCAGCGTTGAAGATGAGGGGCAGGGACTGAACACTGAAGCTTTCTTT
CSVEDEGQGLNTEAFF
>TRBD1|TRBJ2-3|few|TRBV28
TGTGCCAGCAGTTTACAGGGGGATAGCACAGATACGCAGTATTTT
CASSLQGDSTDTQYF
>NA|TRBJ2-7|NA|TRBV4-3
TGCGCCAGCAGCCAAGGGGGACCCTACGAGCAGTACTTC
CASSQGGPYEQYF
>NA|TRBJ2-3|many|TRBV11-3
TGTGCCAGCAGCTTAGAGGGTCCACATACGCAGTATTTT
CASSLEGPHTQYF
>TRBD2|TRBJ2-5|NA|TRBV10-3
TGTGCCATCATAAGCCTAGCGGGAGGGGAAGAGACCCAGTACTTC
CAIISLAGGEETQYF
>TRBD2|TRBJ2-1|NA|TRBV2
TGTGCCAGCAGTGGGGCTAGCGGGAGTAGTTGGCAGTTCTTC
CASSGASGSSWQFF
>TRBD1|TRBJ2-5|many|TRBV20-1
TGCAGCGCTACCCCGGGACAGGGAGTGGAGACCCAGTACTTC
CSATPGQGVETQYF
>NA|TRBJ2-3|few|TRBV4-3
TGCGCCAGCAGCCAAGTAGGCACAGATACGCAGTATTTT
CASSQVGTDTQYF
>TRBD1|TRBJ1-5|NA|TRBV6-6
TGTGCCAGCAGTTACAATGACAGGGGAAATCAGCCCCAGCATTTT
CASSYNDRGNQPQHF
>TRBD1|TRBJ2-7|few|TRBV6-1
TGTGCCAGCAGTGAAGTAAGGACAGGTAGGGACGAGCAGTACTTC
CASSEVRTGRDEQYF
>NA|TRBJ1-1|few|TRBV19
TGTGCCAGTAGTAAGTGGACAGAAGGTACAGCTTTCTTT
CASSKWTEGTAFF
>NA|TRBJ2-7|NA|TRBV12-3/TRBV12-4
TGTGCCAGCAGTTTAAGGGGGGGACAGGCGGGTTACGAGCAGTACTTC
CASSLRGGQAGYEQYF
>NA|TRBJ1-1|NA|TRBV7-2
TGTGCCAGCAGCTCCGAGGGGAACACTGAAGCTTTCTTT
CASSSEGNTEAFF
>NA|TRBJ1-2|NA|TRBV5-1
TGCGCCAGCAGCTTGGAGATGGGGGCGAATGGCTACACCTTC
CASSLEMGANGYTF
>TRBD2|TRBJ2-7|NA|TRBV5-4
TGTGCCAGCAGCCCTCTCCCCCATACTAGCGGCTACGAGCAGTACTTC
CASSPLPHTSGYEQYF
>TRBD2|TRBJ2-7|NA|TRBV2
TGTGCCAGTAGCGCCGGGAGGGGGGTCCACGAGCAGTACTTC
CASSAGRGVHEQYF
>NA|TRBJ2-6|few|TRBV6-6
TGTGCCAGCAAACCTGGGGCCAACGTCCTGACTTTC
CASKPGANVLTF
>NA|TRBJ2-5|few|TRBV11-2
TGTGCCAGCAGCTTAGACCTGCGGGACCACGGGGAGACCCAGTACTTC
CASSLDLRDHGETQYF
>NA|TRBJ2-3|many|TRBV24-1
TGTGCCACCAGTGATGGGGCATTAGATACGCAGTATTTT
CATSDGALDTQYF